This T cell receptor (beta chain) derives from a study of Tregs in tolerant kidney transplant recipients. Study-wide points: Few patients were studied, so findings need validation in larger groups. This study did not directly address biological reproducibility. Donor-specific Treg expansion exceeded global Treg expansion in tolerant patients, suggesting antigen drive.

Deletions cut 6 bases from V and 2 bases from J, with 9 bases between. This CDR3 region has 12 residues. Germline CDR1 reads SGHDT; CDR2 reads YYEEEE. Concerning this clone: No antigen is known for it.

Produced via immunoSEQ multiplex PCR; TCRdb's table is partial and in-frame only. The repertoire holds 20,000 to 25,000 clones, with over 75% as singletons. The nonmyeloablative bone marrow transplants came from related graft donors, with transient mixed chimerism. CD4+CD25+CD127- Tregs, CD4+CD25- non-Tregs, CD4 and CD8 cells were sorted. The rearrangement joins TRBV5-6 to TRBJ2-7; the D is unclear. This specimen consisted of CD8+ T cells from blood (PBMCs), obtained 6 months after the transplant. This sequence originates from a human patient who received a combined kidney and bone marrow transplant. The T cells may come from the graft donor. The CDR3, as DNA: TGTGCCAGCACCGCAGGTACCTACGAGCAGTACTTC. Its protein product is CASTAGTYEQYF.